This T cell receptor (beta chain) originates from a study of OX40 agonist ivuxolimab in advanced cancers. The CDR3 loop spans 14 amino acids. Trimming took off 5 bases at V and 1 base at J, with 12 bases between the two ends. The germline V gene encodes CDR1 SGHAT and CDR2 FQDESV (reference sequence). Sequencing used immunoSEQ multiplex PCR; TCRdb keeps in-frame clones, though not all of them. The repertoire holds 50,000 to 55,000 clones, 80% seen once, with 3.9% in the top ten. The receptor comes from an adult with an advanced solid tumor such as melanoma, head and neck, liver or kidney cancer. The sample here was CD4+ or CD8+ T cells sorted from blood, taken in a trial of the OX40 agonist ivuxolimab. This chain joins TRBV11-1 and TRBJ2-7; weak D call: TRBD1 (6 bases). This chain's CDR3 is CASSQQGRSYEQYF. DNA of the CDR3: TGTGCCAGCAGCCAACAGGGTCGGTCCTACGAGCAGTACTTC.